The clone carrying this T cell receptor (beta chain) was picked up many times. The antigen is undetermined. Deletions cut 1 base from V and 7 bases from J, with 14 bases between. Germline CDR1 reads SEHNR; CDR2 reads FQNEAQ (reference sequence). This CDR3 is built from 14 residues. The source of the sample is a study of regulatory T cells in long-lasting Graves disease. The time point: newly diagnosed GD, antithyroid drugs for less than 3 months. RNA from PBMCs was the source of the TCR library. Findings and limits, study-wide: Persistent Graves' patients showed less TCR diversity than newly diagnosed patients showed. Among persistent patients, a larger number of public clonotypes were shared (about 3,000) than among newly diagnosed patients (under 1,000).

Construction of the TCR beta libraries employed iRepertoire HTBI primers in conjunction with Arm-PCR of CDR3 regions. MiXCR, applied by TCRdb to the multiplex PCR reads, yields one record per CDR3 protein. The sample contains roughly 400,000 distinct CDR3 sequences, about 15% of which appear only once. The sample also formed part of further work on T cells in Graves' hyperthyroidism and ophthalmopathy. That source reports: Used for diagnoses were clinical symptoms, serum thyroxine and TRAb, thyroid ultrasound and orbital computed tomography.

The receptor was isolated from a woman aged 40 to 50 with Graves disease. V gene TRBV7-9 combines with J gene TRBJ2-7; unclear D gene. The material sequenced was peripheral blood mononuclear cells (PBMCs), taken at new diagnosis, from a patient treated with antithyroid drugs. The CDR3 protein is CASSLGGPLREQYF. Written as DNA, the CDR3 is TGTGCCAGCAGCTTAGGGGGTCCACTACGGGAGCAGTACTTC.